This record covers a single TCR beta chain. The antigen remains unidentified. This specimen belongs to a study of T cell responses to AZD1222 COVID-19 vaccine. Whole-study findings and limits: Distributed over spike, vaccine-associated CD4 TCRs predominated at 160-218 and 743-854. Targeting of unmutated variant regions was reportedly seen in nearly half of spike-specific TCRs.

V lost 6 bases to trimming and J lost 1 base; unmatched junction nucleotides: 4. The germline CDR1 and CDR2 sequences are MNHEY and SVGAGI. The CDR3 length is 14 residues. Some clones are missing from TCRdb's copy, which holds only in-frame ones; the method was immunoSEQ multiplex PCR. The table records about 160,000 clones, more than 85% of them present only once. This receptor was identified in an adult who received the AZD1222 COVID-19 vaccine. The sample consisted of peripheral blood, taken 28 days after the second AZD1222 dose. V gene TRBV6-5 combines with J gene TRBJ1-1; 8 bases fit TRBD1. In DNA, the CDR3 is TGTGCCAGCAGCCGAGGGACAGGGAACACTGAAGCTTTCTTT. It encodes CASSRGTGNTEAFF.